A single TCR beta chain is shown here with its context. Its specificity is not known. The protocol was immunoSEQ multiplex PCR, while the TCRdb copy is restricted to in-frame clones and leaves out a portion. The data show approximately 180,000 clones, 88% seen once. The entry originates in a study of T cell responses to AZD1222 COVID-19 vaccine. Whole-study findings and limits: White British donors predominated, females outnumbered males, and clonal diversity was possibly underestimated. Repertoires were collected only later (after the peak T cell response had occurred).

CDR1 is GTSNPN, CDR2 SVGIG, per germline (reference sequence). Trimming pared 1 base from V and 8 bases from J, leaving 17 bases between. This CDR3 has 14 residues. The sample here was peripheral blood, taken on day 0 of AZD1222 vaccination. This sequence joins TRBV30 and TRBJ1-2; a weak D match, TRBD1 (5 bases). This clonotype was obtained from an adult in good health. CDR3 region: CAWSAEWGTQGYTF. In nucleotides, the CDR3 is TGTGCCTGGAGTGCGGAGTGGGGGACCCAAGGCTACACCTTC.